These 13 T cell receptor beta chains came from one sample sequenced in a study of OX40 agonist ivuxolimab in advanced cancers. Using immunoSEQ multiplex PCR, the repertoire was profiled, and TCRdb retains in-frame clones only, with some absent. This repertoire shows approximately 77,000 clones, roughly 90% found once; its top ten account for 0.45% to 0.65%. The sample in question was CD4+ or CD8+ T cells sorted from blood, obtained in a trial of the OX40 agonist ivuxolimab. Receptor source: an adult with an advanced solid tumor such as melanoma, head and neck, liver or kidney cancer.

This chain connects TRBV28 to TRBJ1-5, with 10 bases fitting TRBD1. Germline trimming cut 5 bases from V and 2 bases from J; bases unmatched to any gene: 9. CDR3 length: 17 amino acids. In germline, CDR1 is MDHEN, CDR2 SYDVKM. CDR3 DNA: TGTGCCAGCAGTGACTCGGACAGGGGGAGGGGCAATCAGCCCCAGCATTTT. The encoded protein is CASSDSDRGRGNQPQHF.

The chain couples TRBV4-3 to TRBJ2-7, with D perhaps given as TRBD1 or TRBD2 (5 bases each). The V and J ends lost 6 bases and 4 bases respectively, with 22 bases between them. CDR1 is LGHNA and CDR2 is YSLEER in the germline V gene. The CDR3 loop spans 16 amino acids. The CDR3: CASSMSFEGPGYEQYF. CDR3 in DNA: TGCGCCAGCAGTATGTCGTTTGAGGGGCCGGGTTACGAGCAGTACTTC.

The rearrangement joins TRBV11-2 to TRBJ2-5, with D unclear. V lost 6 bases and J lost 0, with 8 bases in between. CDR1 is SGHAT and CDR2 is FQNNGV in the germline V gene. CDR3 size: 13 residues. The CDR3 region is CASSAPYQETQYF. Here the CDR3 DNA reads TGTGCCAGCAGTGCCCCGTACCAAGAGACCCAGTACTTC.

The chain links TRBV4-1 to TRBJ2-7; D remains unclear. Trimming left V 4 bases short and J 4 bases short, with 11 bases between. This CDR3 is built from 13 residues. Germline loops: CDR1 MGHRA, CDR2 YSYEKL. CDR3 in DNA: TGCGCCAGCAGCCGGACGGGCCCTTACGAGCAGTACTTC. The encoded protein is CASSRTGPYEQYF.

This chain uses TRBV29-1 with TRBJ1-5, with D hard to call. The germline V gene has CDR1 SQVTM and CDR2 ANQGSEA. CDR3 size: 12 residues. Trimming removed 6 bases at V and 4 bases at J, with 10 bases between. The CDR3 spells CSVASGNQPQHF. The CDR3 nucleotides are TGCAGCGTCGCATCGGGGAATCAGCCCCAGCATTTT.

This chain links TRBV19 with TRBJ2-3, with TRBD2 identical over 13 bases. Germline assignment: CDR1 LNHDA and CDR2 SQIVND (reference sequence). This CDR3 is built from 15 residues. V was clipped by 5 bases and J by 5 bases; unmatched bases: 4. For the CDR3, the DNA is TGTGCCAGTAGTCGACTAGCGGGAGGTATAGATACGCAGTATTTT. Amino acids: CASSRLAGGIDTQYF.

The chain is built from TRBV15 and TRBJ1-3; D is unclear. Germline V lookup: CDR1 LNHNV, CDR2 YYDKDF (reference sequence). The CDR3 covers 16 residues. Trimming left V 5 bases short and J 0 bases short, with 14 bases between. This CDR3 reads CATSRVAGFSGNTIYF. The CDR3 coding sequence is TGTGCCACCAGCCGTGTTGCCGGATTCTCTGGAAACACCATATATTTT.

The genes are TRBV7-9 and TRBJ2-1; tentatively, D is TRBD2 (6 bases). V lost 5 bases, J lost 0 bases, and 20 bases lay in between. CDR3 length: 18 amino acids. CDR1 and CDR2 (germline): SEHNR, FQNEAQ (reference sequence). CDR3 protein: CASSGRWRDTSSYNEQFF. The CDR3 nucleotides read TGTGCCAGCAGCGGCAGGTGGAGGGATACAAGCTCCTACAATGAGCAGTTCTTC.

The chain recombines TRBV19 with TRBJ2-4, with 10 bases fitting TRBD2. The germline V gene has CDR1 LNHDA and CDR2 SQIVND (reference sequence). Trimming at V came to 5 bases and at J to 4 bases, leaving 14 bases not matched to a gene. There are 18 residues in the CDR3. Written as DNA, the CDR3 is TGTGCCAGTAGTCCCCCGGACTTCCTAGCGGGAGTAAAAAACATTCAGTACTTC. Its translation: CASSPPDFLAGVKNIQYF.

V gene TRBV11-3 combines with J gene TRBJ2-1, with a possible D match to TRBD2 (5 bases). The length of the CDR3 is 15 residues. Per the germline V gene, CDR1 is SGHNT and CDR2 is YENEEA. V was cut by 5 bases and J by 4 bases, with 15 bases left in between. The CDR3 coding sequence is TGTGCCAGCAGCCTAGGGAGTCAGATTTACAATGAGCAGTTCTTC. Amino acid sequence: CASSLGSQIYNEQFF.

V and J are TRBV28 and TRBJ2-5, with no clear D. The CDR3 has 15 amino acids. Trimming removed 3 bases at V and 2 bases at J, with 13 bases between. Germline V lookup: CDR1 MDHEN, CDR2 SYDVKM. The CDR3 DNA reads TGTGCCAGCAGTTTCTCTCTTCTTAGACAAGAGACCCAGTACTTC. It codes for CASSFSLLRQETQYF.

This sequence joins TRBV4-3 and TRBJ1-5; D gene uncertain. This CDR3 is 14 amino acids long. Trimming took off 4 bases at V and 0 bases at J, with 7 bases between the two ends. Germline loops: CDR1 LGHNA, CDR2 YSLEER. The DNA for the CDR3 is TGCGCCAGCAGCCGTACACTTAGCAATCAGCCCCAGCATTTT. Translated: CASSRTLSNQPQHF.

The chain carries TRBV11-3 and TRBJ2-5; 13 bases match TRBD2. V shed 0 bases and J 7 bases; nucleotides not matched to a gene: 11. Germline CDR1 and CDR2: SGHNT and YENEEA. This CDR3 is built from 18 residues. As DNA, the CDR3 is TGTGCCAGCAGCTTAGATCGACCCGGGACTAGCGGGACATCGACCCAGTACTTC. Its translation is CASSLDRPGTSGTSTQYF.